This note documents a single T cell receptor (beta chain) sequence. The record originates from a study of blood T cell repertoires in COVID-19. Study overall: Collection of acute and convalescent COVID-19 samples took place in the United States, Italy and Spain.

Original data processing: Researchers report that nucleated cell counts were estimated from reference gene primer amplification. The assay was immunoSEQ multiplex PCR, and TCRdb's table has in-frame clones only and misses some. The DNA was the basis for D and trimming; V, J and clone size are from that table. This table holds some 74,000 clones, around 69% found once. The J segment lost 4 bases and the V segment lost 5 bases, leaving 8 bases of the junction unmatched. In germline, CDR1 is SEHNR, CDR2 FQNEAQ (reference sequence). CDR3 length equals 16 residues. The sequence derives from a man between 65 and 79 years old with active or convalescent COVID-19. This rearrangement joins TRBV7-9 to TRBJ1-1; 12 nucleotides agree with TRBD1. Sequenced material: peripheral blood. The CDR3 nucleotides read TGTGCCAGCAGCGCTACCGGGACAGGGGGCTTCACTGAAGCTTTCTTT. It encodes CASSATGTGGFTEAFF.